This passage covers 27 T cell receptor beta chains from one sample sequenced in a study of stem cell transplantation in POMP-related autoinflammatory disease. Profiling relied on immunoSEQ multiplex PCR, and the TCRdb table lists in-frame clones only, not all of them. Of tens of thousands of clones in the sample, approximately 91% are singletons; the top ten hold around 0.72%. This material consisted of CD4+ T cells from PBMCs, taken after stem cell transplantation. These receptor sequences come from a human patient with POMP-related autoinflammation and immune dysregulation (PRAID). Part of the T cells may come from the graft donor.

The chain is built from TRBV7-3 and TRBJ2-1, with 9 nucleotides matching TRBD2. Germline V gene data show CDR1 as SGHTA and CDR2 as FQGTGA. The trim removed 5 bases at V and 8 bases at J, leaving 16 bases unmatched. CDR3 size: 17 residues. CDR3 region: CASSAFPVSLAGHEQFF. The CDR3 region has the DNA TGTGCCAGCAGCGCATTCCCTGTAAGCCTAGCGGGACATGAGCAGTTCTTC. Full variable domain (outside the CDR3, taken from reference TRBV7-3 and TRBJ2-1): GAGVSQTPSNKVTEKGKYVELRCDPISGHTALYWYRQSLGQGPEFLIYFQGTGAADDSGLPNDRFFAVRPEGSVSTLKIQRTERGDSAVYLCASSAFPVSLAGHEQFFGPGTRLTVL.

The V and J genes are TRBV5-4 and TRBJ1-1; the match to TRBD1 covers 7 bases. CDR1 is SGHNT, CDR2 YYREEE, per germline (reference sequence). The junction had 8 bases not matched to a gene; V was cut back by 1 base and J by 5 bases. The CDR3 length is 15 residues. In DNA, the CDR3 is TGTGCCAGCAGCTTGATGGGACAGCTTTCTACTGAAGCTTTCTTT. It is translated as CASSLMGQLSTEAFF.

The chain has TRBV30 and TRBJ2-7; TRBD2 is a possible D gene (6 bases). The germline V gene has CDR1 GTSNPN and CDR2 SVGIG (reference sequence). This CDR3 has 13 amino acids. The ends were cut back, 1 base at V and 5 bases at J, with 12 bases in the middle. The chain's CDR3 is CAWSGLGADEQYF. CDR3 DNA sequence: TGTGCCTGGAGTGGACTAGGTGCCGACGAGCAGTACTTC.

The V and J genes are TRBV6-5 and TRBJ1-6; 7 nucleotides align to TRBD1. The ends lost 6 bases at V and 6 bases at J; junction bases unmatched: 2. This CDR3 has 13 amino acids. Looked up from germline, CDR1 is MNHEY and CDR2 is SVGAGI. The CDR3: CASRGQVNSPLHF. The CDR3 DNA follows: TGTGCCAGCAGAGGACAGGTTAATTCACCCCTCCACTTT.

This chain connects TRBV24-1 to TRBJ2-1, with TRBD2 identical over 8 bases. The CDR3 sequence is 17 residues long. V lost 1 base, J lost 0 bases, and 4 bases stayed unmatched. Germline CDR1 is KGHDR and CDR2 is SFDVKD. The CDR3 DNA sequence: TGTGCCACCAGTGATTTAAGAGCGGGGGACTCCTACAATGAGCAGTTCTTC. This gives the protein CATSDLRAGDSYNEQFF.

The CDR3 loop reads CASSSTGGETQYF. The CDR3 region has the DNA TGTGCCAGCAGCTCCACCGGCGGGGAGACCCAGTACTTC. The chain links TRBV9 to TRBJ2-5; D perhaps matches TRBD2 (5 bases). With 4 bases removed from V and 5 bases from J, the gap between germline ends came to 12 bases. CDR1 is SGDLS and CDR2 is YYNGEE in the germline V gene. The CDR3 has 13 residues.

The chain uses TRBV21-1 and TRBJ2-7; the table calls TRBD2, which could not be checked here. TRBV21-1 is listed as a pseudogene. The CDR3 extends over 15 amino acids. The CDR3 protein is CASSKEAAVSYEQYV. CDR3 DNA: TGTGCCAGCAGCAAAGAAGCGGCAGTTTCCTACGAGCAGTACGTC.

V gene TRBV2 combines with J gene TRBJ1-1, with D perhaps matching TRBD1 (5 bases). V dropped 2 bases and J dropped 1 base, with 8 bases sitting between them. The CDR3 loop spans 14 amino acids. Germline V gives CDR1 SNHLY, CDR2 FYNNEI. The CDR3 DNA follows: TGTGCCAGCAGTGAACAGGGATGGAACACTGAAGCTTTCTTT. Its translation is CASSEQGWNTEAFF.

The chain uses TRBV7-9 and TRBJ1-5; D is unclear. The germline CDR1 and CDR2 sequences are SEHNR and FQNEAQ (reference sequence). V lost 2 bases, J lost 7 bases, and 6 bases lay in between. CDR3 length: 12 amino acids. In DNA form, the CDR3 reads TGTGCCAGCAGCTTACCCGGACAGCCCCAGCATTTT. The encoded protein is CASSLPGQPQHF.

The rearrangement joins TRBV10-3 to TRBJ2-5, with 8 positions matching TRBD2. V was pared by 10 bases and J by 5 bases, with 9 bases of the junction left unmatched. Germline V gene lookup returns CDR1 ENHRY and CDR2 SYGVKD. There are 13 residues in the CDR3. The CDR3 DNA sequence: TGTGCCACGCAGCGGGAGACTAAGGAGACCCAGTACTTC. This sequence encodes CATQRETKETQYF.

V gene TRBV3-1 (or the pseudogene TRBV3-2) combines with J gene TRBJ1-2; D gene uncertain. Trimming removed 2 bases from V and 5 bases from J, with 15 bases in between. The CDR3 runs 15 residues. Germline lookup yields CDR1 LGHDT and CDR2 YNNKEL (reference sequence). The CDR3 DNA follows: TGTGCCAGCAGCCAAACCAGCCTGGCCGCATATGGCTACACCTTC. Translated: CASSQTSLAAYGYTF.

This clone was detected once. The V and J genes are TRBV30 and TRBJ2-3, with D possibly being TRBD1 or TRBD2 (5 bases each). Per the germline V gene, CDR1 is GTSNPN and CDR2 is SVGIG (reference sequence). The V end was cut by 3 bases, the J end by 10 bases, with 17 bases between. CDR3 length: 13 residues. The CDR3 nucleotides are TGTGCCTGGAGGAGAGAGTTTGTGGGGGCGCAGTATTTT. Its protein is CAWRREFVGAQYF. The entire variable domain, with the rest obtained from reference TRBV30 and TRBJ2-3, is as follows: SQTIHQWPATLVQPVGSPLSLECTVEGTSNPNLYWYRQAAGRGLQLLFYSVGIGQISSEVPQNLSASRPQDRQFILSSKKLLLSDSGFYLCAWRREFVGAQYFGPGTRLTVL.

This clone was counted only a few times. The V call is TRBV30, the J call TRBJ2-1, with D tentatively TRBD1 (5 bases). Trimming left V 1 base short and J 9 bases short, with 13 bases between. This CDR3 is 13 amino acids long. The germline V gene encodes CDR1 GTSNPN and CDR2 SVGIG (reference sequence). CDR3 protein: CAWSDGRTPEQFF. The CDR3, as DNA: TGTGCCTGGAGTGACGGCAGGACACCTGAGCAGTTCTTC.

This chain uses TRBV7-9 with TRBJ2-2, with 10 bases lining up with TRBD1. The V gene end was trimmed by 3 bases and the J gene end by 7 bases; junction bases not matched to a gene: 5. This CDR3 is built from 15 residues. From germline, CDR1 is SEHNR and CDR2 FQNEAQ (reference sequence). The CDR3 is CASSLTGGAIGELFF. The CDR3 nucleotides read TGTGCCAGCAGCTTGACAGGGGGCGCGATCGGGGAGCTGTTTTTT.

The rearrangement links TRBV7-3 to TRBJ2-3; TRBD2 agrees at 16 bases. CDR3 length: 21 amino acids. J was trimmed by 5 bases and V by 1 base; bases with no gene match: 15. Germline values: CDR1 SGHTA, CDR2 FQGTGA. This CDR3 reads CASSLKQGLAGGPGLVDTQYF. The DNA of the CDR3 is TGTGCCAGCAGCTTAAAGCAGGGACTAGCGGGAGGGCCAGGGTTAGTAGATACGCAGTATTTT. The entire variable domain, with the rest obtained from reference TRBV7-3 and TRBJ2-3, is as follows: GAGVSQTPSNKVTEKGKYVELRCDPISGHTALYWYRQSLGQGPEFLIYFQGTGAADDSGLPNDRFFAVRPEGSVSTLKIQRTERGDSAVYLCASSLKQGLAGGPGLVDTQYFGPGTRLTVL.

This chain uses TRBV28 with TRBJ1-2, with a tentative D call TRBD1 (5 bases). Germline V lookup: CDR1 MDHEN, CDR2 SYDVKM. The V gene lost 1 base and the J gene lost 2 bases, with 8 bases spanning the gap. CDR3 length equals 14 residues. The CDR3, as DNA: TGTGCCAGCAGTTTATACGAGGGGAACTATGGCTACACCTTC. This encodes CASSLYEGNYGYTF.

The V and J genes are TRBV4-1 and TRBJ2-1; the match to TRBD2 covers 9 bases. Germline CDR1 is MGHRA and CDR2 is YSYEKL. The ends lost 3 bases at V and 6 bases at J; junction bases unmatched: 9. This CDR3 contains 16 residues. CDR3 loop: CASSHGRLAGTNEQFF. In DNA form, the CDR3 reads TGCGCCAGCAGCCACGGTCGCCTAGCGGGAACCAATGAGCAGTTCTTC.

V usage is TRBV24-1 and J usage is TRBJ1-5; 9 bases fit TRBD1. Germline V gives CDR1 KGHDR, CDR2 SFDVKD. The CDR3 is 15 residues long. Trimming cost V 2 bases and J 9 bases; bases outside gene matches: 7. Written as DNA, the CDR3 is TGTGCCACCAGTGATTCCGGACAGGGGTGGAGGCCCCAGCATTTT. Its translation is CATSDSGQGWRPQHF.

This clone was counted a single time. The rearrangement links TRBV14 to TRBJ1-1; D might be TRBD1 (5 bases). The length of the CDR3 is 16 residues. V lost 0 bases, J lost 0 bases, and 11 bases lay in between. Germline lookup yields CDR1 SGHDN and CDR2 FVKESK. The CDR3 region is CASSQEGEIVNTEAFF. The CDR3 DNA reads as TGTGCCAGCAGCCAAGAAGGGGAGATAGTGAACACTGAAGCTTTCTTT.

The chain links TRBV5-1 to TRBJ2-1; D is tentatively TRBD1 or TRBD2 (5 bases each). The V gene lost 5 bases and the J gene lost 1 base, with 22 bases spanning the gap. This CDR3 has 18 amino acids. The germline V gene encodes CDR1 SGHRS and CDR2 YFSETQ. CDR3 DNA sequence: TGCGCCAGCAGTCATCGGGGACCAGGAGCGGCATCCTACAATGAGCAGTTCTTC. Its protein is CASSHRGPGAASYNEQFF. Full variable domain (rest looked up from reference TRBV5-1 and TRBJ2-1): KAGVTQTPRYLIKTRGQQVTLSCSPISGHRSVSWYQQTPGQGLQFLFEYFSETQRNKGNFPGRFSGRQFSNSRSEMNVSTLELGDSALYLCASSHRGPGAASYNEQFFGPGTRLTVL.

The gene calls are TRBV20-1 and TRBJ2-5; TRBD1 or TRBD2 may be the D gene (5 bases each). Per germline, CDR1 DFQATT and CDR2 SNEGSKA (reference sequence). Trimming left V 3 bases short and J 3 bases short, with 11 bases between. The CDR3 spans 13 residues. The CDR3 here is CSASSGAEETQYF. CDR3 bases: TGCAGTGCTAGTTCCGGGGCGGAAGAGACCCAGTACTTC.

The V gene is TRBV5-1, the J gene TRBJ1-1, with TRBD1 matching over 10 bases. The CDR3 spans 16 residues. The germline V gene has CDR1 SGHRS and CDR2 YFSETQ. V shed 0 bases and J 5 bases; nucleotides not matched to a gene: 7. The CDR3 spells CASSLEPTGQGTEAFF. CDR3 nucleotides: TGCGCCAGCAGCTTGGAACCGACGGGACAGGGGACTGAAGCTTTCTTT.

The chain carries TRBV20-1 and TRBJ2-2, with D unresolved. Germline CDR1 DFQATT, CDR2 SNEGSKA (reference sequence). This CDR3 spans 11 amino acids. V lost 3 bases and J 13 bases, leaving 12 bases between the germline ends. In nucleotides, the CDR3 is TGCAGTGCTAGTCGGACCCTGGGGCTGTTTTTT. It codes for CSASRTLGLFF.

The V call is TRBV10-2, the J call TRBJ1-5, with D uncertain. Germline lookup yields CDR1 WSHSY and CDR2 SAAADI. CDR3 size: 13 residues. Between the trimmed V and J ends, which lost 10 bases and 3 bases, there was a span of 13 bases. CDR3 sequence reads: CATVDETNQPQHF. CDR3 nucleotides: TGCGCCACGGTGGACGAGACCAATCAGCCCCAGCATTTT.

V usage is TRBV2 and J usage is TRBJ2-2; the match to TRBD1 covers 8 bases. Germline loops: CDR1 SNHLY, CDR2 FYNNEI. V lost 5 bases, J lost 7 bases, and 6 bases stayed unmatched. CDR3 size: 14 residues. CDR3 loop: CASSKDRAGGELFF. Written as DNA, the CDR3 is TGTGCCAGCAGTAAGGACAGGGCGGGCGGGGAGCTGTTTTTT.

CDR3 nucleotide sequence: TGCGCCAGCAGCTTTGGTCGAGGGGAGTATGAGCAGTTCTTC. This translates into CASSFGRGEYEQFF. The chain has TRBV5-1 and TRBJ2-1; the D gene could be TRBD1 or TRBD2 (5 bases each). The CDR3 runs 14 residues. Looked up from germline, CDR1 is SGHRS and CDR2 is YFSETQ. V lost 2 bases, J lost 8 bases, and 14 bases lay in between.

This sequence joins TRBV5-1 and TRBJ2-3, with D maybe TRBD2 (7 bases). Germline values: CDR1 SGHRS, CDR2 YFSETQ. V dropped 1 base and J dropped 5 bases, with 11 bases sitting between them. The CDR3 runs 14 residues. The CDR3 loop is CASSLHREGDTQYF. CDR3 in DNA: TGCGCCAGCAGCTTGCACAGGGAGGGAGATACGCAGTATTTT.